This TCR beta chain originates from a study of control samples from healthy donors and cancer patients. V lost 6 bases to trimming and J lost 5 bases; unmatched junction nucleotides: 7. Germline V gene sequence: CDR1 SQVTM, CDR2 ANQGSEA. The CDR3 is 13 amino acids. This clone was seen a few times. Some clones are missing from TCRdb's copy, which holds only in-frame ones; the method was immunoSEQ multiplex PCR. The sample records about 130,000 clones, roughly 87% being singletons. This chain connects TRBV29-1 to TRBJ1-2; TRBD1 matches 9 bases. The sequenced sample consisted of blood. This receptor was obtained from a man younger than 35 in good health. The CDR3 spells CSVTGGPSYGYTF. CDR3 bases: TGCAGCGTCACAGGGGGCCCGTCTTATGGCTACACCTTC.